These 12 T cell receptor beta chains were all obtained from the same sample, sequenced in a study of regulatory T cells in long-lasting Graves disease. iRepertoire HTBI primers and Arm-PCR of CDR3 regions built TCR beta libraries. TCRdb re-analysed the multiplex PCR reads in MiXCR, keeping a single row per CDR3 protein. The sample holds 350,000 to 500,000 distinct CDR3 sequences, roughly 21% seen once. The time point is: persistent/refractory GD, antithyroid drugs over 5 years with positive TRAb. RNA from PBMCs was the source of the TCR library. Material: peripheral blood mononuclear cells (PBMCs), obtained when the disease was refractory, from a patient treated with antithyroid drugs. The receptor source for this set is a female donor with Graves disease.

The rearrangement uses TRBV28 and TRBJ2-7; D remains ambiguous. The V and J ends lost 2 bases and 3 bases respectively, with 11 bases between them. The CDR3 contains 14 residues. Germline V gives CDR1 MDHEN, CDR2 SYDVKM. CDR3 amino acids: CASSLGQRNYEQYF. DNA for the CDR3: TGTGCCAGCAGTTTAGGGCAGAGGAACTACGAGCAGTACTTC.

The chain links TRBV14 to TRBJ2-2; 11 bases line up with TRBD2. The V gene end was trimmed by 4 bases and the J gene end by 1 base; junction bases not matched to a gene: 5. There are 17 residues in the CDR3. The V gene's germline CDR1 is SGHDN and CDR2 FVKESK. The CDR3 region is CASSRSGRALNTGELFF. CDR3 bases: TGTGCCAGCAGCCGTAGCGGGAGGGCCCTGAACACCGGGGAGCTGTTTTTT.

This clonotype was found many times. This chain links TRBV5-6 with TRBJ2-5, with 8 bases matching TRBD1. CDR3 length: 14 amino acids. The V and J ends lost 4 bases and 3 bases, in that order; junction bases with no gene match: 5. The V gene's germline CDR1 is SGHDT and CDR2 YYEEEE. DNA for the CDR3: TGTGCCAGCAGCAACCTGGACAGGGAAGAGACCCAGTACTTC. Residues: CASSNLDREETQYF.

This clonotype showed up just a few times. This chain uses TRBV3-1 with TRBJ2-5, with 14 bases fitting TRBD2. The V and J ends lost 3 bases and 4 bases, in that order; junction bases with no gene match: 4. From germline, CDR1 is LGHDT and CDR2 YNNKEL (reference sequence). This CDR3 has 16 residues. CDR3 residues: CASSQGLAGAAETQYF. CDR3 bases: TGTGCCAGCAGCCAGGGACTAGCGGGAGCCGCAGAGACCCAGTACTTC.

This clonotype has a count of ten or more. This chain links TRBV6-1 with TRBJ2-2; no definite D call. Trimming left V 8 bases short and J 1 base short, with 8 bases between. Germline CDR1 reads MNHNS; CDR2 reads SASEGT. The CDR3 spans 13 residues. CDR3 sequence reads: CASRNLNTGELFF. CDR3 sequence (DNA): TGTGCCAGCCGCAACCTGAACACCGGGGAGCTGTTTTTT.

The rearrangement joins TRBV5-1 to TRBJ2-7; no clear D gene. The CDR3 extends over 13 amino acids. Looked up from germline, CDR1 is SGHRS and CDR2 is YFSETQ. V lost 0 bases, J lost 6 bases, and 10 bases lay in between. The CDR3 region is CASSLGTRAEQYF. Written as DNA, the CDR3 is TGCGCCAGCAGCTTGGGCACAAGGGCCGAGCAGTACTTC.

This clonotype was observed many times. V is TRBV5-1 and J is TRBJ1-2, with D possibly being TRBD1 (5 bases). CDR1 is SGHRS and CDR2 is YFSETQ in the germline V gene. The CDR3 is 16 residues long. Between the trimmed V and J ends, which lost 0 bases and 3 bases, there was a span of 15 bases. The chain's CDR3 is CASSLAPGHEDYGYTF. In DNA form, the CDR3 reads TGCGCCAGCAGCTTGGCCCCAGGGCATGAGGACTATGGCTACACCTTC.

This clonotype has a handful of counts. The gene calls are TRBV15 and TRBJ2-5; tentative D call: TRBD1 (6 bases). CDR1 and CDR2 (germline): LNHNV, YYDKDF (reference sequence). The CDR3 is 13 amino acids. Trimming cost V 3 bases and J 5 bases, with 10 bases left between them. This chain's CDR3 is CATSRLRGETQYF. As DNA, the CDR3 is TGTGCCACCAGCAGGTTAAGGGGGGAGACCCAGTACTTC.

This sequence joins TRBV20-1 and TRBJ1-5; D not resolved. Germline V CDR1 and CDR2: DFQATT, SNEGSKA (reference sequence). The CDR3 extends over 12 amino acids. The CDR3 nucleotides are TGCGCTATCAGTGAAGGCAATCAGCCCCAGCATTTT. Translated: CAISEGNQPQHF.

As to this clonotype: The conserved phenylalanine or tryptophan is not found at the CDR3 terminus, so this likely reflects a read error. The DNA is omitted, as the CDR3 cannot be located on it reliably, and the CDR3 follows TCRdb's listing. V is TRBV7-2 and J is TRBJ2-5; the table's TRBD1 call for D was not verified on the DNA. The germline V gene has CDR1 SGHTA and CDR2 FQGNSA. The CDR3 spans 8 amino acids, including both terminal residues. CDR3 loop: CASSLGGV.

This chain uses TRBV29-1 with TRBJ2-2; 8 positions match TRBD1. V dropped 6 bases and J dropped 0; count of bases not matched to a gene: 3. CDR1 and CDR2 (germline): SQVTM, ANQGSEA. This CDR3 comprises 14 residues. In DNA, the CDR3 is TGCAGCGTAAGACAGGGGCCGAACACCGGGGAGCTGTTTTTT. Translation: CSVRQGPNTGELFF.

This clonotype has a count of ten or more. The CDR3 protein is CSARIDGNTEAFF. The CDR3 DNA reads TGCAGTGCCCGCATCGACGGGAACACTGAAGCTTTCTTT. The chain links TRBV20-1 to TRBJ1-1, with D uncertain. Germline loops: CDR1 DFQATT, CDR2 SNEGSKA (reference sequence). Trimming pared 6 bases from V and 1 base from J, leaving 12 bases between. The CDR3 covers 13 residues.